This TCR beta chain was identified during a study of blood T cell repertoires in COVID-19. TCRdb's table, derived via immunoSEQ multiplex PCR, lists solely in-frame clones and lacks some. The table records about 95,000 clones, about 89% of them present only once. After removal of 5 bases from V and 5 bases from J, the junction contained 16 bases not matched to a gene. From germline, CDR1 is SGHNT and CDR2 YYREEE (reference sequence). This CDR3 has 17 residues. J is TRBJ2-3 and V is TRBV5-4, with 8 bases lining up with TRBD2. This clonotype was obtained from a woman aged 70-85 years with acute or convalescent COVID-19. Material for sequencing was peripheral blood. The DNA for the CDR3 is TGTGCCAGCAGGACCGGGACTAGTATGACCTATGGAGATACGCAGTATTTT. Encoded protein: CASRTGTSMTYGDTQYF. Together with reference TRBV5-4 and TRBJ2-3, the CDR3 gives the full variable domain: ETGVTQSPTHLIKTRGQQVTLRCSSQSGHNTVSWYQQALGQGPQFIFQYYREEENGRGNFPPRFSGLQFPNYSSELNVNALELDDSALYLCASRTGTSMTYGDTQYFGPGTRLTVL.